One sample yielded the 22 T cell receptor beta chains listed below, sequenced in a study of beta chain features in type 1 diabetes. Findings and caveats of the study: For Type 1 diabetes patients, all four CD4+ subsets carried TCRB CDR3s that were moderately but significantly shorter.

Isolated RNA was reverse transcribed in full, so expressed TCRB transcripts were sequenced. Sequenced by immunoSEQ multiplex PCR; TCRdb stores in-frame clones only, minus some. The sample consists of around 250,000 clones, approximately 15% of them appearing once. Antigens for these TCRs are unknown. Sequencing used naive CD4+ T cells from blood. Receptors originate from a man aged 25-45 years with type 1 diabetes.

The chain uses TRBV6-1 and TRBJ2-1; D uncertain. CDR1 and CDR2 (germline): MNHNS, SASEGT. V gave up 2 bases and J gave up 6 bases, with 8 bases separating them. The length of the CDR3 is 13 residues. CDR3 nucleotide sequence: TGTGCCAGCAGTGAACCCCTGAGCAATGAGCAGTTCTTC. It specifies CASSEPLSNEQFF.

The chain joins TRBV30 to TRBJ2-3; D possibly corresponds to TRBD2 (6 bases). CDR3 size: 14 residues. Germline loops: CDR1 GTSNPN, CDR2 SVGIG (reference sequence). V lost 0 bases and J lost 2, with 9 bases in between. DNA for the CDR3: TGTGCCTGGAGTGTACCTAGCGTCACAGATACGCAGTATTTT. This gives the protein CAWSVPSVTDTQYF.

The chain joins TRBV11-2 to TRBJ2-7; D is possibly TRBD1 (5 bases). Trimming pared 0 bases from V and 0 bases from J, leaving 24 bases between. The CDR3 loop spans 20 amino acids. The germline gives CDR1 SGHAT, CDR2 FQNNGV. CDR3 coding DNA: TGTGCCAGCAGCTTAGAGTACCGGCCAGAGGCAGGGAAGAGCTCCTACGAGCAGTACTTC. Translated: CASSLEYRPEAGKSSYEQYF.

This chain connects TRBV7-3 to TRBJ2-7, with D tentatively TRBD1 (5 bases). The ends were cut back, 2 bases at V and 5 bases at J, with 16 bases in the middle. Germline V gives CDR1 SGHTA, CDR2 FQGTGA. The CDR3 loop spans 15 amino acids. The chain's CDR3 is CASSLLGLVTNEQYF. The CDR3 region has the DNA TGTGCCAGCAGCTTATTGGGGCTAGTTACCAACGAGCAGTACTTC.

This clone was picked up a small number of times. The CDR3 protein is CASQSRRGNYGYTF. CDR3 sequence (DNA): TGTGCCAGCCAAAGCCGCAGGGGGAACTATGGCTACACCTTC. The chain uses TRBV27 and TRBJ1-2; 7 positions match TRBD1. Trimming took 8 bases from V and 2 from J; bases not matched to a gene: 8. This CDR3 has 14 residues. CDR1 is MNHEY and CDR2 is SMNVEV in the germline V gene (reference sequence).

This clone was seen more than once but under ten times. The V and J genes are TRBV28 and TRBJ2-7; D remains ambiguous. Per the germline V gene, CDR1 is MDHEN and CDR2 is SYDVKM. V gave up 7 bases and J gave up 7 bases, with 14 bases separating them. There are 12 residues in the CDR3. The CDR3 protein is CASKPTGREQYF. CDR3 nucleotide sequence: TGTGCCAGCAAACCGACGGGTAGGGAGCAGTACTTC.

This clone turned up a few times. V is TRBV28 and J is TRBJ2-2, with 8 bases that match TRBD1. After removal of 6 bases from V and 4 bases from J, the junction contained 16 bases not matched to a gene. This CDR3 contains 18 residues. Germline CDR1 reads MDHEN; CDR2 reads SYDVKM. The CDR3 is CASRAISLGQGGTGELFF. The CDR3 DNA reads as TGTGCCAGCAGGGCCATATCCCTCGGACAGGGTGGCACCGGGGAGCTGTTTTTT.

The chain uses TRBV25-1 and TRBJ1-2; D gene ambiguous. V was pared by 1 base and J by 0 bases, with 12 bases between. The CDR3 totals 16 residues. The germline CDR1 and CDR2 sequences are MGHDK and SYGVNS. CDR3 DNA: TGTGCCAGCAGTGAATTACCGGGAGTCTCTAACTATGGCTACACCTTC. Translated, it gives CASSELPGVSNYGYTF.

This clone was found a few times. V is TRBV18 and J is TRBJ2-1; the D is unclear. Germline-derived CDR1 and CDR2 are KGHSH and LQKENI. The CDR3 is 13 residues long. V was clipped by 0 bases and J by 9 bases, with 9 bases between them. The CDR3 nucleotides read TGTGCCAGCTCACCACCAACACGAGGTGAGCAGTTCTTC. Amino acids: CASSPPTRGEQFF.

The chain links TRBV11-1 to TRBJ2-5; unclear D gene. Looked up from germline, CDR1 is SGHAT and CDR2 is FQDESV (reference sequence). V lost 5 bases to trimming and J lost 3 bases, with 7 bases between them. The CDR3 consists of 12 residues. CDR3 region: CASSLTEETQYF. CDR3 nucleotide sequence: TGTGCCAGCAGCCTAACGGAAGAGACCCAGTACTTC.

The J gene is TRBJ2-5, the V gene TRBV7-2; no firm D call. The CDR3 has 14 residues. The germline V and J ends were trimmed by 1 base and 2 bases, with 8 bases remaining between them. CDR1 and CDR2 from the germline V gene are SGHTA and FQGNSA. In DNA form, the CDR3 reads TGTGCCAGCAGCTTAGGGGCAGCTCAAGAGACCCAGTACTTC. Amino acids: CASSLGAAQETQYF.

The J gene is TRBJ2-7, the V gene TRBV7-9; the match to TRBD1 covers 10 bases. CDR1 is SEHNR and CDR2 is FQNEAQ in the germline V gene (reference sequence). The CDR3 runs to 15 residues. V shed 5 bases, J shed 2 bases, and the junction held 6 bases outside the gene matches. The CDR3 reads CASSTPGQGTYEQYF. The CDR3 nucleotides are TGTGCCAGCAGCACTCCGGGACAGGGGACCTACGAGCAGTACTTC.

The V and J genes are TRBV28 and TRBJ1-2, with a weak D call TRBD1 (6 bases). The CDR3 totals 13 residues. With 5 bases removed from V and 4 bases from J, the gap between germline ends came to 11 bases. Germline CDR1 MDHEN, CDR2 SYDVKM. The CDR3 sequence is CASSIRQVYGYTF. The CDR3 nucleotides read TGTGCCAGCAGTATCCGACAGGTCTATGGCTACACCTTC.

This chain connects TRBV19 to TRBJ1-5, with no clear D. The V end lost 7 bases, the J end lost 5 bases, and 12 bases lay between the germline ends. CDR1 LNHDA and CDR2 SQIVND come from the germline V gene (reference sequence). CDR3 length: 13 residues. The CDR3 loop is CASTEGRYQPQHF. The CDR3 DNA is TGTGCCAGTACGGAGGGAAGGTATCAGCCCCAGCATTTT.

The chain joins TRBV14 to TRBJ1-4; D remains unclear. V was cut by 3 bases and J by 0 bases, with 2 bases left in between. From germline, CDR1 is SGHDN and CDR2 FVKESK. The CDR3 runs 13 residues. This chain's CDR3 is CASSHTTNEKLFF. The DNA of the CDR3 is TGTGCCAGCAGCCACACAACTAATGAAAAACTGTTTTTT. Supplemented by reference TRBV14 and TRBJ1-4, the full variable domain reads EAGVTQFPSHSVIEKGQTVTLRCDPISGHDNLYWYRRVMGKEIKFLLHFVKESKQDESGMPNNRFLAERTGGTYSTLKVQPAELEDSGVYFCASSHTTNEKLFFGSGTQLSVL.

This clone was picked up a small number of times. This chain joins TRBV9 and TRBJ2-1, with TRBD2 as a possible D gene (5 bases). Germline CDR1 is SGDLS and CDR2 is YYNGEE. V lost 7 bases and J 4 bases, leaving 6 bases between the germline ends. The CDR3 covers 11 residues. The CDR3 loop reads CASGEYNEQFF. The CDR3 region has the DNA TGTGCCAGCGGGGAGTACAATGAGCAGTTCTTC.

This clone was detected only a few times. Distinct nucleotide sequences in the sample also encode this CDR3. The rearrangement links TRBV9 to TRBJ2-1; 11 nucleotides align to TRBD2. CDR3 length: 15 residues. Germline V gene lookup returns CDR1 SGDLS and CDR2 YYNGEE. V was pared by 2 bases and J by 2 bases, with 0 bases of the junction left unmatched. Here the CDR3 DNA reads TGTGCCAGCAGCGTGACTAGCGGGACCTACAATGAGCAGTTCTTC. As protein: CASSVTSGTYNEQFF.

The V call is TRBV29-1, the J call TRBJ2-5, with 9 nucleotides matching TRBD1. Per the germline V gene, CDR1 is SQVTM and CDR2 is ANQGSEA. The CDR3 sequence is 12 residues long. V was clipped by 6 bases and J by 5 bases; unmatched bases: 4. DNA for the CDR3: TGCAGCGTAGACAGGGGGGATGAGACCCAGTACTTC. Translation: CSVDRGDETQYF. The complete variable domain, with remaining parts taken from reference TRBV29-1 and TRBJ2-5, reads SAVISQKPSRDICQRGTSLTIQCQVDSQVTMMFWYRQQPGQSLTLIATANQGSEATYESGFVIDKFPISRPNLTFSTLTVSNMSPEDSSIYLCSVDRGDETQYFGPGTRLLVL.

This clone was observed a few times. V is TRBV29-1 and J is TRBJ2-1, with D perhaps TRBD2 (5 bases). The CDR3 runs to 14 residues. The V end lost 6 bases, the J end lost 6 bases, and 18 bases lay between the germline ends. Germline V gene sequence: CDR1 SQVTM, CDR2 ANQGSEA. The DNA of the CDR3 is TGCAGCGTGACTAAGAACGGGTTCAGCAATGAGCAGTTCTTC. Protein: CSVTKNGFSNEQFF.

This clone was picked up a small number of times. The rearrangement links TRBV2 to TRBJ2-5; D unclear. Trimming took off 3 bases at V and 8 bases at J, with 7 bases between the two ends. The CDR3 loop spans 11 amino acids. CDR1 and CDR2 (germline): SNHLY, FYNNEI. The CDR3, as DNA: TGTGCCAGCAGTGACGCGGTAACCCAGTACTTC. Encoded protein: CASSDAVTQYF.

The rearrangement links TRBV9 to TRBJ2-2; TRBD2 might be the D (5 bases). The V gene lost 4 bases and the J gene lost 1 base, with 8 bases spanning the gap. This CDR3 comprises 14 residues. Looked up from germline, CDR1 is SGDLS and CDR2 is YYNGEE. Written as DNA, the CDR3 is TGTGCCAGCAGCCCCCGGGGGAACACCGGGGAGCTGTTTTTT. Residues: CASSPRGNTGELFF.

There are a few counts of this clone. This chain's CDR3 is CASSEHGPSTDTQYF. The CDR3 DNA follows: TGTGCCAGCAGTGAACACGGTCCTAGCACAGATACGCAGTATTTT. The chain employs TRBV6-1 and TRBJ2-3, with unresolved D. The V end was cut by 2 bases, the J end by 0 bases, with 9 bases between. The germline V gene encodes CDR1 MNHNS and CDR2 SASEGT. The CDR3 length is 15 residues.